This T cell receptor beta chain was obtained from a study of cytomegalovirus exposure and HLA in healthy donors. Study findings and constraints: A list of roughly 180 TCR beta chains associated with cytomegalovirus was given. Analysis was carried out at a later point, and it linked a missense DCLRE1C variant to TCR beta V- and J-gene trimming. The authors later found TCR association rates varying by HLA locus, with DRB1 most and HLA-C fewest. Most sequenced TCRs were rare (though some public TCRs occurred in many donors).

In its sample, this clone was seen once. Antigen unknown. The primer mix had 60 Vbeta and 13 Jbeta primers. TCRdb keeps only in-frame clones here, not all; method: immunoSEQ multiplex PCR. The table includes about 270,000 clones, approximately 70% detected once. The sequence was obtained from a female donor in good health and CMV-seronegative. The source material was PBMCs.

This chain's CDR3 is CASREAGAEEKLFF. In nucleotides, the CDR3 is TGTGCCAGCAGAGAGGCGGGAGCGGAGGAAAAACTGTTTTTT. This sequence joins TRBV28 and TRBJ1-4; D uncertain. The V end lost 6 bases, the J end lost 8 bases, and 16 bases lay between the germline ends. This CDR3 contains 14 residues. Germline lookup yields CDR1 MDHEN and CDR2 SYDVKM. The full variable domain, in which reference TRBV28 and TRBJ1-4 provide the parts outside the CDR3, is DVKVTQSSRYLVKRTGEKVFLECVQDMDHENMFWYRQDPGLGLRLIYFSYDVKMKEKGDIPEGYSVSREKKERFSLILESASTNQTSMYLCASREAGAEEKLFFGSGTQLSVL.